Shown below are 8 T cell receptor beta chains from a single sample sequenced in a study of CD8+ T cells in alopecia areata. Treatment noted: oral pan-JAK inhibitor, 5-10 mg twice daily. RNA extraction was followed by reverse transcription into cDNA, which acted as the sequencing template. Clones were read by immunoSEQ multiplex PCR, and TCRdb kept only the in-frame ones, dropping some. This sample has over 95,000 clones; 45% to 65% occur once, and the top ten carry under 3.5%. The specimen comprised CD4+ T cells sorted from blood, sampled at week 24, from a patient treated with tofacitinib. These receptors all stem from a human donor with alopecia areata.

This chain links TRBV7-2 with TRBJ1-1, with unresolved D. From germline, CDR1 is SGHTA and CDR2 FQGNSA. This CDR3 contains 12 residues. With 4 bases removed from V and 5 bases from J, the gap between germline ends came to 8 bases. The CDR3 bases are TGTGCCAGCAGCTATAGAGGGACTGAAGCTTTCTTT. Encoded protein: CASSYRGTEAFF.

The chain employs TRBV29-1 and TRBJ1-1; 10 nucleotides line up with TRBD1. CDR3 length: 14 residues. The V gene end was trimmed by 7 bases and the J gene end by 5 bases; junction bases not matched to a gene: 10. CDR1 and CDR2 (germline): SQVTM, ANQGSEA. The CDR3 loop reads CSAVTGGASTEAFF. The DNA of the CDR3 is TGCAGCGCTGTGACAGGGGGCGCATCAACTGAAGCTTTCTTT.

The V and J genes are TRBV4-2 and TRBJ2-1, with 8 bases fitting TRBD2. V lost 0 bases and J lost 4; bases outside the gene matches: 8. The CDR3 spans 17 residues. Germline CDR1 reads LGHNA; CDR2 reads YNFKEQ. The CDR3 region is CASSQEEGGGRYNEQFF. For the CDR3, the DNA is TGTGCCAGCAGCCAAGAGGAAGGCGGGGGGCGATACAATGAGCAGTTCTTC.

The genes are TRBV2 and TRBJ1-1; D gene unclear. The CDR3 sequence is 12 residues long. Germline CDR1 is SNHLY and CDR2 is FYNNEI. Trimming stripped 9 bases from V and 1 base from J, with 9 bases between. DNA for the CDR3: TGTGCCAGGGGCTCAGAGAACACTGAAGCTTTCTTT. This translates into CARGSENTEAFF.

The chain is built from TRBV2 and TRBJ1-2, with TRBD1 as a possible D gene (5 bases). From germline, CDR1 is SNHLY and CDR2 FYNNEI. V lost 4 bases, J lost 8 bases, and 20 bases lay in between. The CDR3 runs to 15 residues. This CDR3 is CASSASGTAFGGYTF. CDR3 nucleotide sequence: TGTGCCAGCAGTGCTTCAGGGACCGCATTCGGCGGCTACACCTTC.

V usage is TRBV7-2 and J usage is TRBJ2-2; 7 nucleotides agree with TRBD2. The germline gives CDR1 SGHTA, CDR2 FQGNSA. This CDR3 has 18 amino acids. Losses at the gene ends were 7 bases for V and 1 base for J; bases not matched to a gene: 15. The CDR3: CASNPLPVAGRNTGELFF. CDR3 bases: TGTGCCAGCAACCCCTTGCCGGTAGCGGGCAGGAACACCGGGGAGCTGTTTTTT.

The chain is built from TRBV7-8 and TRBJ1-5, with D perhaps matching TRBD1 (6 bases). CDR3 length equals 16 residues. V lost 5 bases to trimming and J lost 1 base, with 15 bases between them. CDR1 is SGHVS and CDR2 is FQNEAQ in the germline V gene. The chain's CDR3 is CASSRDTRGSNQPQHF. The CDR3 bases are TGTGCCAGCAGCCGCGATACCAGGGGAAGCAATCAGCCCCAGCATTTT.

Many counts were recorded for this clone. The chain links TRBV10-2 to TRBJ1-1, with no clear D. The CDR3 runs 13 residues. Per germline, CDR1 WSHSY and CDR2 SAAADI. V was trimmed by 4 bases and J by 0 bases, leaving 6 bases between them. This CDR3 is CASSAQLNTEAFF. The CDR3 DNA follows: TGCGCCAGCAGTGCACAATTGAACACTGAAGCTTTCTTT.